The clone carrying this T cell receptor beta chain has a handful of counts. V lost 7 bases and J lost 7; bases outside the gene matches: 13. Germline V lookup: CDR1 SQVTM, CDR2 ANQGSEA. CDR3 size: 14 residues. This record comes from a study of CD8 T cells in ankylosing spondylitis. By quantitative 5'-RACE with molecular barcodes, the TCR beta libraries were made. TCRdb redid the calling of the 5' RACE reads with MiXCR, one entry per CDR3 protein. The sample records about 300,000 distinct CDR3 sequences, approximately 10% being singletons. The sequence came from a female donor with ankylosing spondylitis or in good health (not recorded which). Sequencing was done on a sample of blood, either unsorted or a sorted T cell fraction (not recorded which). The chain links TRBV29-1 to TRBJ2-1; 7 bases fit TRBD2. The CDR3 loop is CSGSRAGVRNEQFF. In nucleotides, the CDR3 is TGCAGCGGGTCACGCGCGGGGGTCCGAAATGAGCAGTTCTTC.